These 7 T cell receptor beta chains came from one sample sequenced in a study of T cell repertoires in cytomegalovirus infection. TCRdb reprocessed the reads with MiXCR, giving one entry per CDR3 protein. Here the sample spans about 330,000 distinct CDR3 sequences, just under 35% being singletons. These receptors' targets are unknown. The source was cultured PBMCs, collected from culture after CMV antigen stimulation. The receptors were sampled from a human donor in good health (CMV status not recorded). Some clones in this sample may be carry-over from other donors' samples.

V gene TRBV7-2 combines with J gene TRBJ2-1, with 8 positions matching TRBD2. In germline, CDR1 is SGHTA, CDR2 FQGNSA. V shed 6 bases and J 10 bases; nucleotides not matched to a gene: 11. The CDR3 is 14 residues long. CDR3 residues: CASSYPGLVYEQFF. In DNA form, the CDR3 reads TGTGCCAGCAGTTACCCGGGACTAGTATACGAGCAGTTCTTC. The full variable domain, rest sourced from reference TRBV7-2 and TRBJ2-1, is GAGVSQSPSNKVTEKGKDVELRCDPISGHTALYWYRQSLGQGLEFLIYFQGNSAPDKSGLPSDRFSAERTGGSVSTLTIQRTQQEDSAVYLCASSYPGLVYEQFFGPGTRLTVL.

In its sample, this clonotype was seen a few times. Relative to the germline gene, one junction end is altered; a read error may explain this. V usage is TRBV29-1 and J usage is TRBJ1-2; D is unresolved. Germline assignment: CDR1 SQVTM and CDR2 ANQGSEA. The CDR3 has 13 residues. DNA for the CDR3: TGCAGCGTTGAAGAATGGGATAGCTATGGTTACACCTTC. Amino acids: CSVEEWDSYGYTF.

This clonotype was counted many times. The V gene is TRBV6-1, the J gene TRBJ2-1; D may be TRBD1 (6 bases). Germline V gene lookup returns CDR1 MNHNS and CDR2 SASEGT. The V end lost 7 bases, the J end lost 0 bases, and 16 bases lay between the germline ends. CDR3 length: 16 residues. The DNA for the CDR3 is TGTGCCAGCAACTTCGACAGGAGTAGCTCCTACAATGAGCAGTTCTTC. It translates to CASNFDRSSSYNEQFF.

This clonotype was found a few times. The chain carries TRBV7-2 and TRBJ2-1, with 7 nucleotides matching TRBD2. Germline V gives CDR1 SGHTA, CDR2 FQGNSA. CDR3 size: 17 residues. Trimming at V came to 3 bases and at J to 1 base, leaving 9 bases not matched to a gene. The DNA of the CDR3 is TGTGCCAGCAGCTTTAGTTGGGCTAGCGGATCCTACAATGAGCAGTTCTTC. Protein sequence: CASSFSWASGSYNEQFF.

This clonotype was seen more than once but under ten times. V is TRBV12-3 or TRBV12-4 and J is TRBJ1-1; TRBD1 matches at 8 bases. The J segment lost 0 bases and the V segment lost 2 bases, leaving 2 bases of the junction unmatched. The CDR3 spans 15 residues. The CDR3 region is CASSLPGGLNTEAFF. The DNA of the CDR3 is TGTGCCAGCAGTTTACCAGGGGGCCTGAACACTGAAGCTTTCTTT.

This clonotype was seen at least ten times. This chain joins TRBV12-3 or TRBV12-4 and TRBJ2-5; D not certain. The length of the CDR3 is 13 residues. V lost 5 bases and J lost 1, with 8 bases in between. CDR3 sequence: CASSLDGQETQYF. The DNA of the CDR3 is TGTGCCAGCAGTCTTGACGGCCAAGAGACCCAGTACTTC.

The chain is built from TRBV6-5 and TRBJ1-6; weak D call: TRBD1 (5 bases). The ends were cut back, 6 bases at V and 7 bases at J, with 10 bases in the middle. Germline V gene sequence: CDR1 MNHEY, CDR2 SVGAGI. The CDR3 spans 13 residues. The CDR3 region has the DNA TGTGCCAGCAGCGAAAGGGGCAATTCACCCCTCCACTTT. Its protein product is CASSERGNSPLHF.